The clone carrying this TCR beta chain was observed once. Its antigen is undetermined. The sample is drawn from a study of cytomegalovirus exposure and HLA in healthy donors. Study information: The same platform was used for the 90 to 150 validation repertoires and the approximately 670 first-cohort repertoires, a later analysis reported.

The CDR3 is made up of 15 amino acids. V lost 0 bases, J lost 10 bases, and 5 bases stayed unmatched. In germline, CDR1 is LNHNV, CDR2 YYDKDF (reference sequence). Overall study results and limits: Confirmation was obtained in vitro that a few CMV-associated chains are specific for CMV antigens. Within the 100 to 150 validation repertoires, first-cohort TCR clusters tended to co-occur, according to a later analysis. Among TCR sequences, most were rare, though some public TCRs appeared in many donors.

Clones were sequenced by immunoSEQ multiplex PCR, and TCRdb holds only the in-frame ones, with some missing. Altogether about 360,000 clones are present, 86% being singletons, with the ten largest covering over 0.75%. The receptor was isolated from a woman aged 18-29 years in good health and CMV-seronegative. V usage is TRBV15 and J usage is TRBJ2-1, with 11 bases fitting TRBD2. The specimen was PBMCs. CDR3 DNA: TGTGCCACCAGCAGAGAAGTAGCGGGGGGGATCGAGCAGTTCTTC. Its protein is CATSREVAGGIEQFF.